The rows below give T cell receptor beta chains drawn from one sample of a study of blood T cell repertoires in COVID-19. Generated by immunoSEQ multiplex PCR, the TCRdb table keeps only in-frame clones and is missing some. The sample contains 400,000 to 500,000 clones, approximately 90% of which appear only once. The sequenced material came from peripheral blood. The receptors were gathered from a woman under 40 with active or convalescent COVID-19. CDR3s include the opening cysteine and the closing phenylalanine or tryptophan. D genes are given only for firm matches. Some rows have no size entry. The others give once, few or many, or a class for an expanded clone.

d_gene: TRBD1
len: 15
abundance: -
v_gene: TRBV28
j_gene: TRBJ1-5
CDR3aa: CASSLTGTSNQPQHF
CDR3nt: TGTGCCAGCAGTTTGACAGGGACTAGCAATCAGCCCCAGCATTTT

d_gene: TRBD2
len: 15
abundance: -
v_gene: TRBV4-1
j_gene: TRBJ2-2
CDR3aa: CASSLTSGRTGELFF
CDR3nt: TGCGCCAGCAGCCTGACTAGCGGGAGAACCGGGGAGCTGTTTTTT

d_gene: -
len: 13
abundance: few
v_gene: TRBV19
j_gene: TRBJ2-1
CDR3aa: CASSIDGAREQFF
CDR3nt: TGTGCCAGTAGTATAGACGGTGCTCGTGAGCAGTTCTTC

d_gene: -
len: 16
abundance: -
v_gene: TRBV19
j_gene: TRBJ1-3
CDR3aa: CASKIGGHGSGNTIYF
CDR3nt: TGTGCCAGTAAAATTGGGGGCCACGGCTCTGGAAACACCATATATTTT

d_gene: TRBD1
len: 16
abundance: -
v_gene: TRBV5-1
j_gene: TRBJ1-1
CDR3aa: CASSLPYRGTNTEAFF
CDR3nt: TGCGCCAGCAGCTTACCTTACAGGGGTACTAACACTGAAGCTTTCTTT

d_gene: TRBD1
len: 14
abundance: -
v_gene: TRBV29-1
j_gene: TRBJ1-1
CDR3aa: CSVADRGGYTEAFF
CDR3nt: TGCAGCGTCGCGGACAGGGGAGGGTACACTGAAGCTTTCTTT

d_gene: -
len: 16
abundance: few
v_gene: TRBV6-1
j_gene: TRBJ1-5
CDR3aa: CASSERGGPFNQPQHF
CDR3nt: TGTGCCAGCAGCGAAAGGGGGGGCCCATTCAATCAGCCCCAGCATTTT

d_gene: TRBD1
len: 15
abundance: -
v_gene: TRBV3-1/TRBV3-2
j_gene: TRBJ2-7
CDR3aa: CASSPTGASSYEQYF
CDR3nt: TGTGCCAGCAGCCCCACAGGGGCTAGCTCCTACGAGCAGTACTTC

d_gene: TRBD2
len: 17
abundance: -
v_gene: TRBV19
j_gene: TRBJ2-5
CDR3aa: CASSIRGTSGSAETQYF
CDR3nt: TGTGCCAGTAGTATAAGGGGGACTAGCGGGAGTGCGGAGACCCAGTACTTC

d_gene: -
len: 14
abundance: once
v_gene: TRBV7-9
j_gene: TRBJ1-3
CDR3aa: CASSSTGSGNTIYF
CDR3nt: TGTGCCAGCAGCTCAACAGGATCTGGAAACACCATATATTTT